This T cell receptor beta chain was captured by sequencing in a study of blood T cell repertoires in COVID-19. Trimming shortened V by 7 bases and J by 6 bases, and 18 bases separated the two germline ends. From germline, CDR1 is LNHDA and CDR2 SQIVND (reference sequence). CDR3 size: 15 residues. Sequencing was performed with immunoSEQ multiplex PCR; in TCRdb, only in-frame clones are kept and a portion is missing. The data show about 40,000 clones, around 84% seen once. This TCR came from a human donor in a cohort sampled during active COVID-19. The chain carries TRBV19 and TRBJ2-2; D perhaps matches TRBD1 (6 bases). The material sequenced was peripheral blood. This CDR3 reads CASNRGRGISGELFF. In DNA, the CDR3 is TGTGCCAGTAACCGGGGCAGGGGTATTTCCGGGGAGCTGTTTTTT.